Listed below are T cell receptor beta chains from one sample, sequenced in a study of T-cell memory formation after mild COVID-19. TCRdb independently ran MiXCR on the 5' RACE reads; one entry per CDR3 protein. The data show almost 250,000 distinct CDR3 sequences, approximately 15% seen once. The specimen was PBMCs or a T cell subset sorted from them (not recorded which). These receptors all come from an adult woman who had mild COVID-19 (a few samples of this study predate the infection). Cell type and time point are not known. Each CDR3 is given with its conserved first and last residue. Each record gives: J gene, CDR3 length, V gene, CDR3 protein.

TRBJ2-2 13 TRBV12-3/TRBV12-4 CASPPSRTGELFF
TRBJ1-1 14 TRBV12-3/TRBV12-4 CASSPWGSVTEAFF
TRBJ1-1 14 TRBV15 CATSRGGEGTEAFF
TRBJ2-7 18 TRBV15 CATSRDLIRLAGSYEQYF
TRBJ1-5 15 TRBV5-1 CASSLLDSLNQPQHF
TRBJ1-1 13 TRBV29-1 CSSRGRSNTEAFF
TRBJ1-1 15 TRBV6-1 CATMREDTPNTEAFF
TRBJ1-5 14 TRBV7-2 CASSPTGNNQPQHF
TRBJ2-3 15 TRBV6-2/TRBV6-3 CASSPSGGVLDTQYF
TRBJ2-7 17 TRBV11-2 CASSLLRSGGSYYEQYF
TRBJ2-7 14 TRBV6-5 CASSPRLLRGEQYF
TRBJ2-7 15 TRBV15 CATSRTLTGSYEQYF
TRBJ2-2 16 TRBV2 CASRPGTELLTGELFF
TRBJ2-7 15 TRBV7-9 CASSPSTGLSYEQYF
TRBJ2-7 15 TRBV5-6 CASSLRPTGTFGQYF
TRBJ1-5 15 TRBV12-3/TRBV12-4 CASSLGGKGHQPQHF
TRBJ2-7 13 TRBV11-1 CASSFGITYEQYF
TRBJ2-6 17 TRBV12-3/TRBV12-4 CASSFGIVNSGANVLTF
TRBJ2-7 16 TRBV11-2 CASSPRTSGRVYEQYF
TRBJ2-1 18 TRBV25-1 CASSENMGTSGSWNEQFF
TRBJ2-7 12 TRBV29-1 CSVEGTVGEQYF
TRBJ1-1 14 TRBV7-9 CASSSSGQGWEAFF
TRBJ2-7 16 TRBV6-2/TRBV6-3 CASSYSKDVLSYEQYF
TRBJ2-1 20 TRBV11-2 CASSLGPILAGAVSYNEQFF
TRBJ2-7 13 TRBV30 CAWSVKLFYEQYF
TRBJ2-7 17 TRBV12-3/TRBV12-4 CASSRNPGTGPSYEQYF
TRBJ1-3 16 TRBV12-3/TRBV12-4 CASSFRRGFSGNTIYF
TRBJ2-4 18 TRBV7-2 CASSLYVRGRATGDIQYF
TRBJ1-2 14 TRBV7-9 CASSLGETAYGYTF
TRBJ2-5 16 TRBV20-1 CSARDETGPYQETQYF
TRBJ2-4 14 TRBV6-2/TRBV6-3 CASGTYKGRNIQYF
TRBJ1-2 12 TRBV12-3/TRBV12-4 CASSSRHWGYTF
TRBJ2-3 14 TRBV24-1 CATTEAGSADTQYF
TRBJ1-1 14 TRBV6-5 CASSLRGQNTEAFF
TRBJ1-4 13 TRBV20-1 CSARQGFNEKLFF
TRBJ2-1 15 TRBV25-1 CASSEYSGGYNEQFF
TRBJ2-3 17 TRBV25-1 CASSEWGSGGLADTQYF
TRBJ2-1 14 TRBV7-9 CASSLTSGRHEQFF
TRBJ2-7 16 TRBV7-6 CASAPGGDSASYEQYF
TRBJ2-7 14 TRBV15 CATSRRDSPYEQYF
TRBJ2-7 14 TRBV20-1 CSARDWRVSYEQYF
TRBJ2-3 15 TRBV5-1 CASRDKGSSTDTQYF